This is a list of T cell receptor beta chains from one sample in a study of shared clonotypes between healthy human individuals. TCRdb's copy holds only in-frame clones and misses some; the assay was immunoSEQ multiplex PCR. The sample lists some 1 million clones, around 75% occurring once. Input material: memory CD4+ T cells sorted from blood. The receptors derive from a man aged 18 to 29 in good health. CDR3s include the opening cysteine and the closing phenylalanine or tryptophan. The D gene is left open where the match is weak. Size values are once, few and many counts, or a class for expanded clones, and some rows have none.

abundance	d_gene	v_gene	j_gene	CDR3nt	CDR3aa
.	TRBD2	TRBV5-8	TRBJ2-3	TGTGCCAGCAGCTCACCGGGACTAGCGGGGCTAGAGCAGTATTTT	CASSSPGLAGLEQYF
.	.	TRBV6-5	TRBJ1-5	TGTGCCAGCAGTTCCCAGAGCAATCAGCCCCAGCATTTT	CASSSQSNQPQHF
.	TRBD2	TRBV10-3	TRBJ2-1	TGTGCCATCAGGGGACTAGCGGGGAACAATGAGCAGTTCTTC	CAIRGLAGNNEQFF
few	.	TRBV30	TRBJ2-1	TGTGCCGGGACCGCGAGGGGGGACCTTGATGAGCAGTTCTTC	CAGTARGDLDEQFF
.	.	TRBV15	TRBJ1-5	TGTGCCACCAGCAGAGCAGGGAGGGACGATCAGCCCCAGCATTTT	CATSRAGRDDQPQHF
.	.	TRBV2	TRBJ2-7	TGTGCCAGCAGTGACCCTGTACCGCAGTACTTC	CASSDPVPQYF
.	.	TRBV9	TRBJ1-5	TGTGCCAGCAGCGCCACAGGGACCGGCAATCAGCCCCAGCATTTT	CASSATGTGNQPQHF
few	.	TRBV7-8	TRBJ2-5	TGTGCCAGCAGCGACAGGGAGGGGGTCGGGACCCAGTACTTC	CASSDREGVGTQYF
few	.	TRBV7-6	TRBJ2-7	TGTGCCAGCAGCCCGGGGTCTGGGAGCGGCTCCTACGAGCAGTACTTC	CASSPGSGSGSYEQYF
few	.	TRBV6-4	TRBJ2-1	TGTGCCAGCAGTGGGCAGGTCGGTGAGCAGTTCTTC	CASSGQVGEQFF
.	TRBD1	TRBV10-3	TRBJ2-7	TGTGCCATCAGTGAGTCCGCAGGGGGCTACGAGCAGTACTTC	CAISESAGGYEQYF
.	.	TRBV19	TRBJ1-1	TGTGCCAGTGGGTGGGGGGCTGAAGCTTTCTTT	CASGWGAEAFF
.	.	TRBV28	TRBJ1-3	TGTGCCAGCAGTTTATCTTCTCGAAACACCATATATTTT	CASSLSSRNTIYF
.	.	TRBV7-2	TRBJ2-5	TGTGCCAGCAGCTTGGCAGGGCCCCAAGAGACCCAGTACTTC	CASSLAGPQETQYF
few	.	TRBV6-6	TRBJ1-6	TGTGCCAGCCTAGGGCGGGGGGGGAACTCACCCCTCCACTTT	CASLGRGGNSPLHF
.	TRBD2	TRBV6-5	TRBJ2-3	TGTGCCAGCAGTTACACCTCCCGTGGTAGCGGGGGGGCACAGTATTTT	CASSYTSRGSGGAQYF
.	.	TRBV9	TRBJ2-7	TGTGCCAGCAGCGTAGGAGGACACTACGAGCAGTACTTC	CASSVGGHYEQYF
.	.	TRBV30	TRBJ1-2	TGTGCCTCAAGACCGGCCTATGGCTACACCTTC	CASRPAYGYTF
.	.	TRBV7-8	TRBJ1-2	TGTGCCAGCAGCTTAGAGTCCAAGGGTGGCTACACCTTC	CASSLESKGGYTF
.	.	TRBV5-6	TRBJ1-2	TGTGCCAGCAGCCCTCCCTCTAACTATGGCTACACCTTC	CASSPPSNYGYTF
.	TRBD1	TRBV2	TRBJ1-2	TGTGCCAGCAGAGGGACAGGGGCTAACTATGGCTACACCTTC	CASRGTGANYGYTF
.	.	TRBV5-4	TRBJ2-2	TGTGCCAGCAGCATGGGGGGCCAACTCACCGGGGAGCTGTTTTTT	CASSMGGQLTGELFF
once	TRBD2	TRBV6-1	TRBJ2-1	TGTGCCAGCAGTACCCTAGCGGGAGAATTTAATGAGCAGTTCTTC	CASSTLAGEFNEQFF
.	.	TRBV5-4	TRBJ1-2	TGTGCCAGCAGCCAGGTGGGGGAAGGCGGCTACACCTTC	CASSQVGEGGYTF
.	.	TRBV6-5	TRBJ2-1	TGTGCCAGCAGGTCTACCAATGAGCAGTTCTTC	CASRSTNEQFF
.	TRBD2	TRBV2	TRBJ2-7	TGTGCCCAGCAGAGGAGCGGGGGGGCTTTCGAGCAGTACTTC	CAQQRSGGAFEQYF
.	.	TRBV4-1	TRBJ1-6	TGCGCCAGCAGCCAAGAAATTAGGGCGGATTATAATTCACCCCTCCACTTT	CASSQEIRADYNSPLHF
.	.	TRBV10-3	TRBJ2-1	TGTGCCATCAGTGAAGCAGATGCCTACAATGAGCAGTTCTTC	CAISEADAYNEQFF
.	.	TRBV27	TRBJ1-6	TGTGCCAGCACCCTCGGGGCGGCTAATTCACCCCTCCACTTT	CASTLGAANSPLHF
.	.	TRBV4-1	TRBJ1-4	TGCGCCAGCAGCCAAGAGGGAGCAACTAATGAAAAACTGTTTTTT	CASSQEGATNEKLFF
.	.	TRBV6-5	TRBJ2-3	TGTGCCAGCAGTTACGGAGGGATATCGGCAGATACGCAGTATTTT	CASSYGGISADTQYF
.	.	TRBV6-1	TRBJ2-7	TGTGCCAGCAGTGAATTGGGATACGAGCAGTACTTC	CASSELGYEQYF
.	TRBD1	TRBV6-5	TRBJ2-2	TGTGCCAGCAGTTTTAAGGGGACAGTGAACACCGGGGAGCTGTTTTTT	CASSFKGTVNTGELFF
many	TRBD2	TRBV5-1	TRBJ2-5	TGCGCCAGCAGCCCTGGGACTAGCGTGGTGACCCAGTACTTC	CASSPGTSVVTQYF
.	.	TRBV7-9	TRBJ2-3	TGTGCCAGCAGCTTTCTGATCACAGATACGCAGTATTTT	CASSFLITDTQYF